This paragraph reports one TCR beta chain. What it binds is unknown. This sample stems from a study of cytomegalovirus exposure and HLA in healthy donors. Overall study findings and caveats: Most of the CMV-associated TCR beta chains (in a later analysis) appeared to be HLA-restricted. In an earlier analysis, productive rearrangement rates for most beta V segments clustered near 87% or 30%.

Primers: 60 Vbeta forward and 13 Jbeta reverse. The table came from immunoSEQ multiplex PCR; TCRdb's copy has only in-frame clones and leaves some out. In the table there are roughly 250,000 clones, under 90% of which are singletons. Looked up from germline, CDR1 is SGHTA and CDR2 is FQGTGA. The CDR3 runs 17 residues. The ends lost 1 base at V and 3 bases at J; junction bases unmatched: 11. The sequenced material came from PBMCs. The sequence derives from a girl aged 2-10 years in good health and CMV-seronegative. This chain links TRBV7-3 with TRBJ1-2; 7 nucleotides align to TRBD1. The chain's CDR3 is CASSLIPAAGGDYGYTF. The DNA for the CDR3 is TGTGCCAGCAGCTTAATTCCGGCAGCAGGGGGTGACTATGGCTACACCTTC.